This paragraph covers one TCR beta chain sequence. Its antigen remains unidentified. The data stem from a study of cytomegalovirus exposure and HLA in healthy donors. Study-level findings and limits: Association with HLA alleles at 0.05 false discovery rate was found for 16,951 TCR beta sequences in a later analysis. As immune exposure information, only CMV serostatus was available.

CDR1 is SGHTA and CDR2 is FQGNSA in the germline V gene. This CDR3 spans 16 amino acids. V lost 5 bases to trimming and J lost 4 bases, with 20 bases between them. The PCR was carried out with 60 Vbeta primers and 13 Jbeta primers. TCRdb keeps only in-frame clones here, not all; method: immunoSEQ multiplex PCR. The top ten clones hold approximately 2.2% of a sample with some 160,000 clones, roughly 76% of them seen once. This rearrangement joins TRBV7-2 to TRBJ1-2, with D possibly being TRBD1 (5 bases). Sequences were obtained from PBMCs. The clonotype was recovered from a male donor in good health and CMV-seronegative. For the CDR3, the DNA is TGTGCCAGCAGCCCCCAGGGAGGGCGCGATTTCTATGGCTACACCTTC. This codes for CASSPQGGRDFYGYTF. Full variable domain (remainder filled in from reference TRBV7-2 and TRBJ1-2): GAGVSQSPSNKVTEKGKDVELRCDPISGHTALYWYRQSLGQGLEFLIYFQGNSAPDKSGLPSDRFSAERTGGSVSTLTIQRTQQEDSAVYLCASSPQGGRDFYGYTFGSGTRLTVV.